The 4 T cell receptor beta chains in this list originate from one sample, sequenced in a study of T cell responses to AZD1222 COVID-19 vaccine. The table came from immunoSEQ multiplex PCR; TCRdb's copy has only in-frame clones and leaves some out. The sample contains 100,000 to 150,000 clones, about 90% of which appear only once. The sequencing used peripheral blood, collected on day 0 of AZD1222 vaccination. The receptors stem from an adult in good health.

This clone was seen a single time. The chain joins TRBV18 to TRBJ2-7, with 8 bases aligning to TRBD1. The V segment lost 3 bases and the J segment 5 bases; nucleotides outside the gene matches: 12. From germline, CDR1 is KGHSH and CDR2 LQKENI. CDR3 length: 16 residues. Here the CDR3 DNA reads TGTGCCAGCTCACCCCCGGACAGGGTCTTTAAGGACGAGCAGTACTTC. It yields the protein CASSPPDRVFKDEQYF.

CDR3 nucleotide sequence: TGTGCCAGCAGCCCTCCTAGCGGGAGGAGCGCAGATACGCAGTATTTT. This sequence encodes CASSPPSGRSADTQYF. The V call is TRBV3-1 (or the pseudogene TRBV3-2), the J call TRBJ2-3, with 11 bases identical to TRBD2. Germline trimming cut 4 bases from V and 4 bases from J; bases unmatched to any gene: 7. CDR1 is LGHDT and CDR2 is YNNKEL in the germline V gene (reference sequence). CDR3 size: 16 residues.

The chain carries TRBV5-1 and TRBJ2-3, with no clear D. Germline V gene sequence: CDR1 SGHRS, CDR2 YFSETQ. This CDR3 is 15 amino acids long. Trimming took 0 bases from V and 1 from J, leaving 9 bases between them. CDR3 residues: CASSLGVTRTDTQYF. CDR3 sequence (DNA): TGCGCCAGCAGCTTGGGGGTGACTCGCACAGATACGCAGTATTTT.

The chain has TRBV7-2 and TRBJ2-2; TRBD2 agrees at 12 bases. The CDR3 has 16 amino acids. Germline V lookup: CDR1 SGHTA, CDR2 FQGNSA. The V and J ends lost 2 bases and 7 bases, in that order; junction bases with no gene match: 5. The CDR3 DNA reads TGTGCCAGCAGCTTAAAACTAGCGGGAGGTATCGGGGAGCTGTTTTTT. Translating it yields CASSLKLAGGIGELFF.